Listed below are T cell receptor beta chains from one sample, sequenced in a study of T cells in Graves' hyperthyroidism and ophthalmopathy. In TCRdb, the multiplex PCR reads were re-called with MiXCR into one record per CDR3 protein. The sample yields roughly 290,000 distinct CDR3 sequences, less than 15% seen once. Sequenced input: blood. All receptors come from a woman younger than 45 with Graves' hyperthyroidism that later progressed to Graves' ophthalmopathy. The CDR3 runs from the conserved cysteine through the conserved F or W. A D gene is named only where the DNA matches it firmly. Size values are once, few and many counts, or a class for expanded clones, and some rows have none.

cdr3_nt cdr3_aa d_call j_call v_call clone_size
TGCAGTGCTGGGGCCTTGCGGGGAGGTAACGAGCAGTACTTC CSAGALRGGNEQYF - TRBJ2-7 TRBV20-1 many
TGTGCCACCAGTGATTTGCCTAGCGGCCTGGAGGGGCAGTACTTC CATSDLPSGLEGQYF TRBD2 TRBJ2-7 TRBV24-1 many
TGTGCCAGCAGTCGCCCAGATACGGTGGGGAATGAGCAGTTCTTC CASSRPDTVGNEQFF - TRBJ2-1 TRBV6-1 many
TGTGCCTGGAAGCACCTTGCCGCGAACACCGGGGAGCTGTTTTTT CAWKHLAANTGELFF - TRBJ2-2 TRBV30 many
TGTGCCAGCTCCAAACAGGGGGCGTACAATGAGCAGTTCTTC CASSKQGAYNEQFF TRBD1 TRBJ2-1 TRBV11-2 many
TGTGCCAGCAGTTTGAAGGGCTCTGGGGCCAACGTCCTGACTTTC CASSLKGSGANVLTF - TRBJ2-6 TRBV12-3/TRBV12-4 many
TGTGCCAGCTCACCACAAGGCAGAACCTACGAGCAGTACTTC CASSPQGRTYEQYF - TRBJ2-7 TRBV18 medium-sized
TGTGCAGCAAGGGAGGGGCCGACCTACGAGCAGTACTTC CAAREGPTYEQYF TRBD2 TRBJ2-7 TRBV27 many
TGTGCCAGCAGCCCCCTTGGTAGCGGGAAGGTCGAGCAGTACTTC CASSPLGSGKVEQYF TRBD2 TRBJ2-7 TRBV7-3 -
TGTGCCATCAGTGGTACTAGCGGGGCGAACACCGGGGAGCTGTTTTTT CAISGTSGANTGELFF TRBD2 TRBJ2-2 TRBV10-3 -
TGCAGTGCTAGCGTCTGGAACACTGAAGCTTTCTTT CSASVWNTEAFF - TRBJ1-1 TRBV20-1 few
TGTGCCAGCAGCTTAGGGAGCGGAATCACAGATACGCAGTATTTT CASSLGSGITDTQYF - TRBJ2-3 TRBV7-2 many
TGTGCCAGCAGCGCCACGGACGGCTACAATGAGCAGTTCTTC CASSATDGYNEQFF - TRBJ2-1 TRBV7-9 many
TGCGCCAGCGGAGCATCAGGGTCCGAGACAGATACGCAGTATTTT CASGASGSETDTQYF - TRBJ2-3 TRBV5-1 -
TGTGCCTGGATTTGGGCTAGCGGCGAGTCGGGTGAGCAGTTCTTC CAWIWASGESGEQFF TRBD2 TRBJ2-1 TRBV30 many
TGTGCCAGCAGCGTAAACAGGGATTACACAGATACGCAGTATTTT CASSVNRDYTDTQYF - TRBJ2-3 TRBV9 few
TGTGCCAGCAGCCAAGATTGGGGGACAGGCACCCAGTATTTT CASSQDWGTGTQYF TRBD1 TRBJ2-3 TRBV14 -
TGTGCCAGCAGCATAGGAGGCACCAATCAGCCCCAGCATTTT CASSIGGTNQPQHF - TRBJ1-5 TRBV7-8 -
TGTGCCAGCAGTTCGTCAGCTGCCCTAGCCAAAAACATTCAGTACTTC CASSSSAALAKNIQYF - TRBJ2-4 TRBV28 medium-sized
TGTGCCAGCACCCTACTCCGGCGGGCGACAGATACGCAGTATTTT CASTLLRRATDTQYF - TRBJ2-3 TRBV5-6 -
TGTGCCAGCAGCTTAACGTCAGGGATTGAGCAGTTCTTC CASSLTSGIEQFF - TRBJ2-1 TRBV7-3 many
TGCAGTGCTAATCAGGGGGCGGAGAATTCACCCCTCCACTTT CSANQGAENSPLHF TRBD1 TRBJ1-6 TRBV20-1 many
TGTGCCAGCAGTGATGTCTCCGGGGCCGCCCCTCACGAGCAGTACTTC CASSDVSGAAPHEQYF - TRBJ2-7 TRBV6-1 many